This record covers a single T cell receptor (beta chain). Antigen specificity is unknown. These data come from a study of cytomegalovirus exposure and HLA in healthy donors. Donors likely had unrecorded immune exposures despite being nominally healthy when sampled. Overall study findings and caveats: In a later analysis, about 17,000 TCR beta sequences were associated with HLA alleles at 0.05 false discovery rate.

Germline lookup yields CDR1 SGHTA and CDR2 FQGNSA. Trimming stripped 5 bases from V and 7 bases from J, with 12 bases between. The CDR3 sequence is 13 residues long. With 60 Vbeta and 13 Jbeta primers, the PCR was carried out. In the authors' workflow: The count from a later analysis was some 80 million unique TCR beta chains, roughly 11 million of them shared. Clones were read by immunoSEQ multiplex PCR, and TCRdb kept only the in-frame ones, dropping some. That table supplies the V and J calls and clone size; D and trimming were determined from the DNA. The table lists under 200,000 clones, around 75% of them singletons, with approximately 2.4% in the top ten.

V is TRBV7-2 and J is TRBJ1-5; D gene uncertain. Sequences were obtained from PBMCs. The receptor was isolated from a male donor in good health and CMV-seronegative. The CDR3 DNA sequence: TGTGCCAGCAGCCTGGACTGGGGACAGCCCCAGCATTTT. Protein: CASSLDWGQPQHF.